The TCR beta chain under discussion was sequenced for a study of CD4+ T cells in melanoma. Study-level points and caveats: CD8+ T cell, macrophage and B cell function reportedly correlated with neoantigen-specific CD4+ T cells. Diverse differentiation states were reported for melanoma neoantigen-specific CD4+ T cells.

With respect to this clone: The target antigen is unknown.

Repertoires were generated with immunoSEQ multiplex PCR, while TCRdb's copy carries only in-frame clones and drops some. The sample holds roughly 50,000 clones, approximately 92% seen once. The specimen sequenced was peripheral blood. This receptor was obtained from a human donor with melanoma.

Here the CDR3 reads CASSLTWTGNFSYEQYF. CDR3 DNA sequence: TGTGCCAGCAGCCTCACCTGGACAGGAAATTTTTCCTACGAGCAGTACTTC. The chain is built from TRBV28 and TRBJ2-7; 7 bases are shared with TRBD1. V dropped 6 bases and J dropped 1; count of bases not matched to a gene: 15. This CDR3 spans 17 amino acids. Germline assignment: CDR1 MDHEN and CDR2 SYDVKM.